This TCR beta chain originates from a study of T-cell memory formation after mild COVID-19 (dated by TCRdb to the early 2020s). In terms of the full investigation: TCR sequence clusters from the two donors were largely donor specific. In a couple of donors, T-cell clones that expanded and contracted after mild COVID-19 were tracked by sequencing TCRalpha and TCRbeta repertoires over time. Two young, previously healthy adult volunteers made up the cohort, one male and one female.

Broader findings and caveats from the paper: SARS-CoV-2 specificity was not confirmed for the second-wave clones peaking on day 37. Clones contracting from day 15 to 85 had balanced CD4/CD8 phenotypes, while a second wave expanding from day 15 to 37 was biased towards CD4+. Some responding clones were found in pre-infection memory, which suggests that pre-existing cross-reactive memory T cells took part in the SARS-CoV-2 response. Contracting CD4+ clones were found mainly in CM and EM memory subsets, while CD8+ clones were enriched in EMRA. Only two mild cases were covered in the study, and larger cohorts including severe cases with pre-infection samples were considered necessary.

For sequencing, an Illumina NovaSeq 6000 was employed. TCRalpha and TCRbeta cDNA libraries were constructed by 5'RACE with constant-segment primers, with sample barcodes and unique molecular identifiers being introduced. Trizol reagent was used to extract RNA from every sample. Amplification of the libraries took two PCR steps, and the second step added a second sample barcode plus Illumina TruSeq adapters. The libraries were sequenced on an Illumina NovaSeq using 2 x 150 bp paired-end reads. Per the original workflow: The reads were demultiplexed and collapsed into UMI-guided consensus sequences using migec v1.2.7. Using mixcr v2.1.11, the UMI consensuses were aligned to TRA and TRB V and J templates and assembled into clonotypes. Clonotypes were classified as expanded or contracted when called significant by both edgeR and NoisET, with noise models trained on biological replicates. For edgeR calls, the thresholds were a false discovery rate-adjusted p below 0.01 and a log2 fold-change of 1. As an exploratory analysis of dynamics, PCA with hierarchical clustering was applied to max-normalized trajectories of the 1000 most abundant clonotypes. Separately sequenced CD4+ and CD8+ repertoires were used to assign the CD4 or CD8 phenotype of responding clones. TCRdb reran the public reads through fastp at Q25 and MiXCR, keeping productive beta chains. Identical CDR3 protein sequences are pooled into one entry, listed with their most common genes and DNA. None of the V and J calls come from the authors' own analysis; TCRdb made them. The sample table records some 160,000 distinct CDR3 sequences; 25% to 40% of these occur just once. Of the sample, 9.5% to 15% falls within the top ten clones.

A word on this clonotype: Its antigen remains undetermined. No qualities accompany the bases; no much larger clone lies one base away.

From its cysteine to its phenylalanine, the CDR3 spans 16 amino acids. The kept DNA is CDR3 alone, 48 bases in frame from the first base. Via the germline V gene, CDR1 is SGHAT and CDR2 FQNNGV. The junction shows trimming of 2 bases on V and 3 bases on J, plus 14 bases between the germline ends. Ficoll-Paque density gradient centrifugation was the method used to isolate PBMCs. This TCR was sampled from an adult woman who had mild COVID-19 (a few samples of this study predate the infection). The sample titles of this study are shuffled in the database, so cell type and time point are left out; the donor was told from shared clones. The specimen was PBMCs or a T cell subset sorted from them (not recorded which). Rearrangement joined TRBV11-2 to TRBJ2-4; the D gene could be TRBD1 or TRBD2, each one agreeing over 6 bases. The nucleotides read TGTGCCAGCAGCTTACGCAGGGGACTCGGCAAAAACATTCAGTACTTC. It translates as CASSLRRGLGKNIQYF.